The source of this T cell receptor beta chain is a study of blood T cell repertoires in COVID-19. CDR3 length equals 11 residues. Trimming left V 6 bases short and J 8 bases short, with 8 bases between. CDR1 is ENHRY, CDR2 SYGVKD, per germline. Sequencing was performed with immunoSEQ multiplex PCR; in TCRdb, only in-frame clones are kept and a portion is missing. The sample lists 100,000 to 110,000 clones, around four fifths occurring once. Material for sequencing was peripheral blood. The clonotype originates from a man between 65 and 85 years old with active or convalescent COVID-19. This chain links TRBV10-3 with TRBJ2-1, with D tentatively TRBD2 (5 bases). CDR3 bases: TGTGCCATCAGCCAGAGGGATGAGCAGTTCTTC. This sequence encodes CAISQRDEQFF.